This passage covers 10 T cell receptor beta chains from one sample sequenced in a study of blood T cell repertoires in COVID-19. The repertoire was sequenced with immunoSEQ multiplex PCR; TCRdb's copy has only in-frame clones and lacks some. The table lists around 120,000 clones, about four fifths of them singletons. Sequencing was done on a sample of peripheral blood. These receptors were taken from a woman of 80 years or more with acute or convalescent COVID-19.

The CDR3 nucleotides are TGTGCCAGCAGCAGAAACCCGGGACAGGGACAAGAGACCCAGTACTTC. Amino acid sequence: CASSRNPGQGQETQYF. The chain links TRBV11-2 to TRBJ2-5, with 9 bases aligning to TRBD1. The CDR3 consists of 16 residues. V gave up 5 bases and J gave up 2 bases; unmatched junction bases: 9. Germline V CDR1 and CDR2: SGHAT, FQNNGV.

The chain employs TRBV6-5 and TRBJ1-2; D unclear. This CDR3 is 11 amino acids long. Germline V gives CDR1 MNHEY, CDR2 SVGAGI. V was cut by 6 bases and J by 5 bases, with 7 bases left in between. DNA for the CDR3: TGTGCCAGCAGATCGGGGTATGGCTACACCTTC. This sequence encodes CASRSGYGYTF.

The V and J genes are TRBV29-1 and TRBJ1-4, with 8 nucleotides matching TRBD1. V lost 4 bases to trimming and J lost 8 bases; unmatched junction nucleotides: 6. The length of the CDR3 is 13 residues. Germline loops: CDR1 SQVTM, CDR2 ANQGSEA. The CDR3 DNA reads TGCAGCGTTGGGGACAGGCGTCTAGAAAAACTGTTTTTT. It translates to CSVGDRRLEKLFF. Full variable domain (remainder filled in from reference TRBV29-1 and TRBJ1-4): SAVISQKPSRDICQRGTSLTIQCQVDSQVTMMFWYRQQPGQSLTLIATANQGSEATYESGFVIDKFPISRPNLTFSTLTVSNMSPEDSSIYLCSVGDRRLEKLFFGSGTQLSVL.

The CDR3: CASSDRGSRADTQYF. The CDR3, as DNA: TGTGCCAGCAGTGATCGCGGGAGCAGGGCAGATACGCAGTATTTT. V gene TRBV2 combines with J gene TRBJ2-3; 7 positions match TRBD2. V gave up 3 bases and J gave up 4 bases; unmatched junction bases: 7. The V gene's germline CDR1 is SNHLY and CDR2 FYNNEI. The CDR3 is 15 amino acids.

The table lists this clone with a few counts. The rearrangement links TRBV27 to TRBJ2-7; maybe TRBD1 (5 bases). Germline V gene lookup returns CDR1 MNHEY and CDR2 SMNVEV (reference sequence). Between the trimmed V and J ends, which lost 6 bases and 3 bases, there was a span of 15 bases. This CDR3 has 14 amino acids. The CDR3 bases are TGTGCCAGCAGCCGCTACGAAACAGGCTACGAGCAGTACTTC. Its translation is CASSRYETGYEQYF.

This clone was recorded a few times. J is TRBJ1-2 and V is TRBV19; possibly TRBD1 for D (5 bases). The CDR3 contains 15 residues. V was shortened by 3 bases and J by 4 bases, with 15 bases between the two germline ends. CDR1 and CDR2 from the germline V gene are LNHDA and SQIVND (reference sequence). The CDR3 protein is CASSMKAREGYGYTF. The CDR3 region has the DNA TGTGCCAGTAGTATGAAGGCCAGGGAGGGCTATGGCTACACCTTC.

As concerns this clone: A read error may account for a junction end that differs from germline. This chain uses TRBV19 with TRBJ1-6; TRBD1 aligns across 8 bases. Germline V gene sequence: CDR1 LNHDA, CDR2 SQIVND (reference sequence). The CDR3 loop spans 12 amino acids. CDR3 amino acids: CASSSDRALLYF. CDR3 nucleotide sequence: TGTGCCAGTAGTTCGGACAGGGCCCTCCTGTACTTT.

The genes are TRBV7-7 and TRBJ2-2; TRBD1 matches at 10 bases. The junction had 2 bases not matched to a gene; V was cut back by 5 bases and J by 5 bases. The CDR3 runs to 14 residues. Germline values: CDR1 SSHAT, CDR2 FNYEAQ (reference sequence). CDR3 sequence: CASSMDRGTGELFF. The CDR3 coding sequence is TGTGCCAGCAGCATGGACAGGGGGACCGGGGAGCTGTTTTTT.

The chain couples TRBV10-3 to TRBJ1-4; 7 positions agree with TRBD1. Trimming at V came to 2 bases and at J to 8 bases, leaving 5 bases not matched to a gene. Germline V gives CDR1 ENHRY, CDR2 SYGVKD. CDR3 length equals 14 residues. The CDR3 DNA follows: TGTGCCATCAGTGAGGAAGGGGGCAGCGAAAAACTGTTTTTT. It codes for CAISEEGGSEKLFF.

The chain links TRBV5-6 to TRBJ2-1; maybe TRBD1 (7 bases). Germline V lookup: CDR1 SGHDT, CDR2 YYEEEE. The CDR3 consists of 15 residues. With 0 bases removed from V and 9 bases from J, the gap between germline ends came to 16 bases. Here the CDR3 DNA reads TGTGCCAGCAGCTTGGGACAGGGTCTGGGGGGTGAGCAGTTCTTC. Residues: CASSLGQGLGGEQFF.